Each of the 3 T cell receptor beta chains below was sequenced from the same sample in a study of T-cell memory formation after mild COVID-19. TCRdb called the 5' RACE reads again in MiXCR, with one record for every CDR3 protein. The sample records some 250,000 distinct CDR3 sequences, about a sixth being singletons. Sequenced material: PBMCs or a T cell subset sorted from them (not recorded which). These TCRs come from a man younger than 30 who had mild COVID-19 (a few samples of this study predate the infection). Cell type and time point are not known.

This clonotype was detected only a few times. The V and J genes are TRBV9 and TRBJ1-3; D remains unclear. Per germline, CDR1 SGDLS and CDR2 YYNGEE. There are 16 residues in the CDR3. Trimming pared 1 base from V and 0 bases from J, leaving 11 bases between. In nucleotides, the CDR3 is TGTGCCAGCAGCGTAAACACCGGCTTCTCTGGAAACACCATATATTTT. Its translation: CASSVNTGFSGNTIYF. Together with reference TRBV9 and TRBJ1-3, the CDR3 gives the full variable domain: DSGVTQTPKHLITATGQRVTLRCSPRSGDLSVYWYQQSLDQGLQFLIQYYNGEERAKGNILERFSAQQFPDLHSELNLSSLELGDSALYFCASSVNTGFSGNTIYFGEGSWLTVV.

This clonotype appeared a few times. The CDR3 DNA is TGCGCCAGCAGGGAGAAGCCGGGACAGCGTGGCTACACCTTC. It encodes CASREKPGQRGYTF. The rearrangement joins TRBV4-1 to TRBJ1-2; 7 bases line up with TRBD1. Germline V gene sequence: CDR1 MGHRA, CDR2 YSYEKL. V shed 6 bases and J 7 bases; nucleotides not matched to a gene: 11. CDR3 length equals 14 residues.

The genes are TRBV12-3 or TRBV12-4 and TRBJ2-7; D gene ambiguous. The CDR3 sequence is 14 residues long. V shed 5 bases and J shed 2 bases, with 13 bases lying between them. The CDR3 sequence: CASSPHSGAYEQYF. DNA of the CDR3: TGTGCCAGCAGTCCCCACTCAGGAGCCTACGAGCAGTACTTC.